This T cell receptor (beta chain) comes out of a study of control samples from healthy donors and cancer patients. Repertoires were generated with immunoSEQ multiplex PCR, while TCRdb's copy carries only in-frame clones and drops some. Of over 25,000 clones in the sample, 87% are singletons; the top ten hold 1.5% to 2%. Germline V lookup: CDR1 SNHLY, CDR2 FYNNEI. This CDR3 is built from 11 residues. V was clipped by 8 bases and J by 8 bases, with 13 bases between them. The sequenced material came from PBMCs. The TCR sequence derives from a woman in her forties with lung cancer. V gene TRBV2 combines with J gene TRBJ2-7; D possibly uses TRBD1 or TRBD2 (5 bases each). CDR3 DNA sequence: TGTGCCAGCTCCGAGGGGCCCCAGCAGTACTTC. As protein: CASSEGPQQYF.